One and the same sample provided the 7 T cell receptor beta chains below, sequenced in a study of PD-1 blockade in classical Hodgkin lymphoma. There was relapse after autologous stem cell transplantation in every patient, and there was variation in brentuximab vedotin exposure. Repertoires were generated with immunoSEQ multiplex PCR, while TCRdb's copy carries only in-frame clones and drops some. The table has under 75,000 clones, more than 70% seen once. The material sequenced was peripheral blood mononuclear cells (PBMCs), taken before the second cycle of nivolumab. These receptor sequences come from a human donor with classical Hodgkin lymphoma.

This chain joins TRBV7-9 and TRBJ2-7, with a possible D match to TRBD1 (6 bases). The CDR3 loop spans 16 amino acids. The V end was cut by 5 bases, the J end by 6 bases, with 23 bases between. Germline lookup yields CDR1 SEHNR and CDR2 FQNEAQ (reference sequence). The CDR3 here is CASSPGGRGESGEQYF. In DNA, the CDR3 is TGTGCCAGCAGCCCTGGGGGCCGGGGCGAAAGCGGCGAGCAGTACTTC.

The rearrangement joins TRBV6-1 to TRBJ2-5; D ambiguous. V lost 3 bases and J 2 bases, leaving 7 bases between the germline ends. This CDR3 is 13 amino acids long. In germline, CDR1 is MNHNS, CDR2 SASEGT. CDR3 in DNA: TGTGCCAGCAGTGACTCGGTACAAGAGACCCAGTACTTC. It is translated as CASSDSVQETQYF.

The chain carries TRBV6-5 and TRBJ1-6, with D maybe TRBD1 (6 bases). CDR1 and CDR2 from the germline V gene are MNHEY and SVGAGI. The V gene lost 6 bases and the J gene lost 4 bases, with 7 bases spanning the gap. The CDR3 loop spans 13 amino acids. In DNA, the CDR3 is TGTGCCAGCAGGCAGGGGTATAATTCACCCCTCCACTTT. Protein product: CASRQGYNSPLHF.

V usage is TRBV6-5 and J usage is TRBJ1-4; D unresolved. The ends were cut back, 6 bases at V and 7 bases at J, with 15 bases in the middle. Germline loops: CDR1 MNHEY, CDR2 SVGAGI. The CDR3 extends over 14 amino acids. DNA for the CDR3: TGTGCCAGCAGGAGCCAGGAGATAGGTGAAAAACTGTTTTTT. Translating gives CASRSQEIGEKLFF.

The rearrangement joins TRBV5-1 to TRBJ2-5; D gene unclear. V was pared by 4 bases and J by 0 bases, with 1 base between. The CDR3 runs to 11 residues. CDR1 is SGHRS and CDR2 is YFSETQ in the germline V gene. As DNA, the CDR3 is TGCGCCAGCAGCAACCAAGAGACCCAGTACTTC. Protein sequence: CASSNQETQYF.

The rearrangement uses TRBV5-1 and TRBJ1-1; D gene uncertain. V was cut by 9 bases and J by 1 base, with 13 bases left in between. The CDR3 is 13 residues long. The germline V gene has CDR1 SGHRS and CDR2 YFSETQ. The CDR3 protein is CATQAGGNTEAFF. CDR3 bases: TGCGCCACCCAGGCTGGCGGGAACACTGAAGCTTTCTTT.

The chain couples TRBV5-1 to TRBJ1-2; D not resolved. The CDR3 totals 13 residues. CDR1 is SGHRS and CDR2 is YFSETQ in the germline V gene. Trimming removed 4 bases from V and 4 bases from J, with 11 bases in between. The CDR3 loop reads CASSQDGTYGYTF. DNA for the CDR3: TGCGCCAGCAGCCAGGACGGCACCTATGGCTACACCTTC.